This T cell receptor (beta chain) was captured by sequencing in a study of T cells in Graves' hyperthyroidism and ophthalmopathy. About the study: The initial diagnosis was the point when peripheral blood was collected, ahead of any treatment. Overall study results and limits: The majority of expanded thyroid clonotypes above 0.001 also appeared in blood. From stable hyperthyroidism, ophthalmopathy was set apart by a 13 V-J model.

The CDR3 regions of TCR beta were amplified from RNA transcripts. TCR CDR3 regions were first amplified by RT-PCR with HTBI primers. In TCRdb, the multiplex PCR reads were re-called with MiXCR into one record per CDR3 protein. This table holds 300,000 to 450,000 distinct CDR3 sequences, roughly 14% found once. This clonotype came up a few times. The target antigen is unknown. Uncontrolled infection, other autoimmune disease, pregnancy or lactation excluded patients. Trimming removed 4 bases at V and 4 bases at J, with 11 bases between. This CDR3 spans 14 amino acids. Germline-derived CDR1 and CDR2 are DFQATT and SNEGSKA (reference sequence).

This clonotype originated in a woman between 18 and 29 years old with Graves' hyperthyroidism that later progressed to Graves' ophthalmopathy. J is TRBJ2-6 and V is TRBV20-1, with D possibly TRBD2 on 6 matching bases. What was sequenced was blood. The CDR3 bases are TGCAGTGCTATAGCCCGGGGGGGGGCCAACGTCCTGACTTTC. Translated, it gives CSAIARGGANVLTF.